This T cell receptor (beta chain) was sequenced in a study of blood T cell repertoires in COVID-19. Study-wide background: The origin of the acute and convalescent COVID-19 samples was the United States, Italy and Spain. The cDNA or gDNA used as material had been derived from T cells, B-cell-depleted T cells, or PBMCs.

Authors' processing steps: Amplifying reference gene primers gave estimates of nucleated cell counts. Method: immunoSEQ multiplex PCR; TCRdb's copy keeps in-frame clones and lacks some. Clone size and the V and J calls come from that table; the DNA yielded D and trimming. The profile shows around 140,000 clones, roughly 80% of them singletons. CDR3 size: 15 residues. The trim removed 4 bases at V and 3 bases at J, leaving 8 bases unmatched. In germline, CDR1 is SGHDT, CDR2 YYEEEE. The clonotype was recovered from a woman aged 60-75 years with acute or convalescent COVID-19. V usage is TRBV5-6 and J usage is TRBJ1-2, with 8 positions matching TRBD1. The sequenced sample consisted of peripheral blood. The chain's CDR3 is CASSIPGTGHYGYTF. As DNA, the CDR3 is TGTGCCAGCAGCATCCCCGGGACAGGTCACTATGGCTACACCTTC.